The 2 T cell receptor beta chains in this list originate from one sample, sequenced in a study of blood T cell repertoires in COVID-19. Assay: immunoSEQ multiplex PCR; the TCRdb copy retains only in-frame clones and omits some. The data contain about 130,000 clones, more than 75% of them seen just once; the ten biggest clones take up about 4.6%. The sample consisted of peripheral blood. The receptor set was obtained from a man in his 60s with COVID-19, enrolled during active disease.

The rearrangement links TRBV28 to TRBJ1-1, with D tentatively TRBD1 (5 bases). From germline, CDR1 is MDHEN and CDR2 SYDVKM. V was cut by 10 bases and J by 0 bases, with 18 bases left in between. CDR3 length equals 15 residues. The CDR3 DNA reads TGTGCCACCTACGGCTGGGGCGCCCTGAACACTGAAGCTTTCTTT. Amino acid sequence: CATYGWGALNTEAFF.

The CDR3 bases are TGCGCCAGCAGCTTGGCAGGGGTTGAGCAGTTCTTC. This sequence encodes CASSLAGVEQFF. J is TRBJ2-1 and V is TRBV5-1; the D gene is possibly TRBD1 (6 bases). The CDR3 covers 12 residues. The V gene lost 0 bases and the J gene lost 9 bases, with 7 bases spanning the gap. Germline V gene sequence: CDR1 SGHRS, CDR2 YFSETQ.